A selection of T cell receptor beta chains follows, all from one sample in a study of T cell repertoires in ileal Crohn's disease. Here immunoSEQ multiplex PCR was the method, and the copy in TCRdb shows in-frame clones only, minus some. The sample shows roughly 17,000 clones, about 92% of them seen only once. Source material: ileal tissue. These receptors were taken from an adult with Crohn's disease. Both conserved end residues are part of each CDR3. Fields, in order: clone size, V gene, CDR3 protein. The listing skips clone size in some rows; elsewhere it reads once, few, many or a size class.

size: once; V: TRBV19; CDR3: CASWTAGANYGYTF
size: -; V: TRBV9; CDR3: CASSGLPGGYTGELFF
size: -; V: TRBV9; CDR3: CASSVGGGPYEQYF
size: -; V: TRBV5-1; CDR3: CASSLEAGMDQRGYTF
size: -; V: TRBV11-3; CDR3: CASSLCPRRGEAGELFF
size: -; V: TRBV11-1; CDR3: CASRPTGGKAEKLFF
size: -; V: TRBV5-6; CDR3: CASSLGLAGIPSTDTQYF
size: -; V: TRBV5-4; CDR3: CASSDSGSYGYTF
size: -; V: TRBV4-2; CDR3: CASSPASGPTGELFF
size: few; V: TRBV5-1; CDR3: CASSRGEQNEKLFF
size: -; V: TRBV5-1; CDR3: CASSPSGNTEAFF
size: -; V: TRBV27; CDR3: CASSLLAGAGELFF
size: -; V: TRBV28; CDR3: CASTFGAGGTYEQYF
size: -; V: TRBV10-3; CDR3: CAISESQAGGEKLFF
size: -; V: TRBV7-9; CDR3: CASSLDREEAFF
size: once; V: TRBV11-3; CDR3: CASSLDARTDTQYF
size: once; V: TRBV9; CDR3: CASSVGTANTEAFF
size: -; V: TRBV2; CDR3: CASKVNTEAFF
size: few; V: TRBV6-1; CDR3: CASPGSGRQSIEQFF
size: once; V: TRBV5-4; CDR3: CASSRLAGVYEQYF
size: -; V: TRBV19; CDR3: CASSIGRNTEAFF
size: -; V: TRBV15; CDR3: CATSTGQGEGPQHF
size: -; V: TRBV27; CDR3: CASSYIAKNIQYF
size: -; V: TRBV6-5; CDR3: CASRPGLSGNTIYF
size: -; V: TRBV7-9; CDR3: CASSIYLSGGSDEQFF
size: -; V: TRBV5-4; CDR3: CASSSRGGELQFF
size: -; V: TRBV6-5; CDR3: CASSLTGTAYEQYF
size: -; V: TRBV6-5; CDR3: CASTTRDRGSYEQYF
size: -; V: TRBV5-1; CDR3: CASSSPDRNYGYTF
size: -; V: TRBV6-6; CDR3: CASSYSVGLLFF
size: -; V: TRBV30; CDR3: CAWSGGSNQPQHF
size: -; V: TRBV4-3; CDR3: CASSQDSTSSEQYF
size: few; V: TRBV9; CDR3: CASSVEIGGRTYEQYF
size: -; V: TRBV7-2; CDR3: CASSVQGFQNTEAFF
size: -; V: TRBV28; CDR3: CASNGRVRGYTF
size: -; V: TRBV10-3; CDR3: CAIKIQGTSSGNTIYF